This entry lists 26 T cell receptor beta chains sequenced from one sample in a study of technical replicates of blood from a handful of donors (TCRdb year 2017). The library relied on the immunoSEQ multiplex PCR assay. In its TCRdb copy, this immuneACCESS table keeps in-frame sequences only and misses some clones. Where compared with another copy, unresolved V genes explain less than half of these, and the others have no known cause. Across this sample there are about 100,000 clones, with 90% to 95% seen only once. The ten largest account for around 0.35% of the sample. The sample taken for sequencing was T cells isolated from PBMCs. The source is a human donor in good health.

The chain recombines TRBV6-4 with TRBJ1-5; perhaps TRBD1 as D (5 bases). With 5 bases removed from V and 4 bases from J, the gap between germline ends came to 9 bases. The CDR3 is 13 amino acids. Germline CDR1 is MRHNA and CDR2 is SNTAGT. CDR3 in amino acids: CASSYDSNQPQHF. The CDR3 DNA reads TGTGCCAGCAGTTACGACAGTAATCAGCCCCAGCATTTT.

This CDR3 reads CASSLALAGGNTGELFF. In DNA, the CDR3 is TGTGCCAGCAGCTTGGCTCTAGCGGGAGGAAACACCGGGGAGCTGTTTTTT. V and J are TRBV5-5 and TRBJ2-2; 11 bases fit TRBD2. The CDR3 runs 17 residues. Germline values: CDR1 SGHKS, CDR2 YYEKEE (reference sequence). The junction had 3 bases not matched to a gene; V was cut back by 0 bases and J by 2 bases.

The chain is built from TRBV11-2 and TRBJ2-7; maybe TRBD2 (6 bases). This CDR3 has 16 amino acids. Trimming pared 5 bases from V and 4 bases from J, leaving 21 bases between. CDR1 is SGHAT and CDR2 is FQNNGV in the germline V gene. DNA of the CDR3: TGTGCCAGCAGCCCCCTCTCGGTCGGGAGTATGTACGAGCAGTACTTC. This codes for CASSPLSVGSMYEQYF.

The chain employs TRBV2 and TRBJ2-5; weak D call: TRBD1 (6 bases). The CDR3 consists of 14 residues. V was trimmed by 3 bases and J by 5 bases, leaving 13 bases between them. The V gene's germline CDR1 is SNHLY and CDR2 FYNNEI. Written as DNA, the CDR3 is TGTGCCAGCAGTGAGGTCAGGGGATCGGAGACCCAGTACTTC. It encodes CASSEVRGSETQYF.

Remarks on this clone: The junction departs from the called germline gene at one end, perhaps through a read error. This rearrangement joins TRBV6-5 to TRBJ1-3; TRBD1 is a possible D gene (6 bases). The CDR3 is made up of 14 amino acids. In germline, CDR1 is MNHEY, CDR2 SVGAGI. The CDR3 sequence is CASSSTGSGNTTYF. CDR3 nucleotide sequence: TGTGCCAGCAGTTCTACAGGGTCTGGAAACACCACATATTTT.

The chain couples TRBV19 to TRBJ2-7; 9 bases fit TRBD2. The CDR3 is made up of 14 amino acids. V was clipped by 5 bases and J by 0 bases; unmatched bases: 2. CDR1 is LNHDA and CDR2 is SQIVND in the germline V gene (reference sequence). Here the CDR3 DNA reads TGTGCCAGTAGTCTGACTAGCGGCTCCTACGAGCAGTACTTC. It codes for CASSLTSGSYEQYF.

This clone showed up just once. The V and J genes are TRBV27 and TRBJ2-1; D may be TRBD2 (6 bases). Germline values: CDR1 MNHEY, CDR2 SMNVEV (reference sequence). This CDR3 has 14 residues. V was pared by 3 bases and J by 6 bases, with 12 bases between. The DNA of the CDR3 is TGTGCCAGCAGTTTCGGGGACTCGCGCAATGAGCAGTTCTTC. Translating it yields CASSFGDSRNEQFF.

The chain has TRBV5-8 and TRBJ2-3; 8 bases align to TRBD1. Germline CDR1 SGHTS, CDR2 YDEGEE. J lost 6 bases, V lost 1 base, and 1 base had no gene match. The CDR3 loop spans 13 amino acids. The CDR3 bases are TGTGCCAGCAGCTTGAACAGGGGGGATACGCAGTATTTT. Its translation: CASSLNRGDTQYF.

The chain links TRBV15 to TRBJ1-1; D gene ambiguous. Germline CDR1 and CDR2: LNHNV and YYDKDF (reference sequence). The CDR3 spans 13 residues. The V end was cut by 5 bases, the J end by 0 bases, with 7 bases between. This CDR3 is CATSEAMNTEAFF. In DNA, the CDR3 is TGTGCCACCAGCGAGGCGATGAACACTGAAGCTTTCTTT.

CDR3 residues: CASSQTGWSTEAFF. The CDR3 bases are TGTGCCAGCAGCCAGACAGGGTGGAGCACTGAAGCTTTCTTT. The gene calls are TRBV6-4 and TRBJ1-1; 7 nucleotides match TRBD1. The trim removed 6 bases at V and 4 bases at J, leaving 8 bases unmatched. The CDR3 spans 14 residues. Germline V gives CDR1 MRHNA, CDR2 SNTAGT.

V is TRBV10-1 and J is TRBJ2-7; 8 bases match TRBD1. The germline gives CDR1 WNHNN, CDR2 SYGVQD (reference sequence). V shed 3 bases, J shed 2 bases, and the junction held 6 bases outside the gene matches. The length of the CDR3 is 15 residues. CDR3 in amino acids: CASSDGQGAAYEQYF. The CDR3 DNA follows: TGCGCCAGCAGTGATGGGCAGGGGGCGGCCTACGAGCAGTACTTC.

This clone came up once. This sequence joins TRBV6-5 and TRBJ1-2, with a weak D call TRBD1 (5 bases). Per the germline V gene, CDR1 is MNHEY and CDR2 is SVGAGI. The germline V and J ends were trimmed by 2 bases and 3 bases, with 10 bases remaining between them. The CDR3 totals 14 residues. The CDR3 spells CASSYKGRYYGYTF. In DNA form, the CDR3 reads TGTGCCAGCAGTTACAAGGGGAGGTACTATGGCTACACCTTC.

The chain combines TRBV18 with TRBJ1-2, with no clear D. Trimming pared 6 bases from V and 0 bases from J, leaving 11 bases between. The germline V gene encodes CDR1 KGHSH and CDR2 LQKENI. This CDR3 region has 14 residues. In nucleotides, the CDR3 is TGTGCCAGCTCCCCGGCGGAGTCTAACTATGGCTACACCTTC. Translated: CASSPAESNYGYTF.

The chain uses TRBV9 and TRBJ1-1; D might be TRBD1 (6 bases). The V end was cut by 3 bases, the J end by 4 bases, with 13 bases between. The length of the CDR3 is 14 residues. Germline-derived CDR1 and CDR2 are SGDLS and YYNGEE. The CDR3 is CASSAQQGSTEAFF. CDR3 sequence (DNA): TGTGCCAGCAGCGCACAACAGGGAAGCACTGAAGCTTTCTTT.

The rearrangement links TRBV7-3 to TRBJ1-1; 7 bases agree with TRBD1. The CDR3 length is 14 residues. V lost 5 bases, J lost 2 bases, and 5 bases stayed unmatched. CDR1 is SGHTA, CDR2 FQGTGA, per germline. The CDR3 region has the DNA TGTGCCAGCAGCCTTGACAGGGCTAACACTGAAGCTTTCTTT. This translates into CASSLDRANTEAFF.

This chain connects TRBV27 to TRBJ2-7; D unresolved. Germline-derived CDR1 and CDR2 are MNHEY and SMNVEV (reference sequence). The CDR3 is made up of 16 amino acids. With 0 bases removed from V and 5 bases from J, the gap between germline ends came to 17 bases. The CDR3 loop reads CASSLSPTSLENEQYF. The CDR3 coding sequence is TGTGCCAGCAGTTTATCCCCTACCTCCCTAGAAAACGAGCAGTACTTC.

This clone has just one count. V usage is TRBV30 and J usage is TRBJ2-7; 8 bases are shared with TRBD2. The CDR3 contains 15 residues. Trimming cost V 0 bases and J 5 bases; bases outside gene matches: 9. Germline V gene data show CDR1 as GTSNPN and CDR2 as SVGIG (reference sequence). As DNA, the CDR3 is TGTGCCTGGAGTGTACGGCGGGAGGTAATAGACGAGCAGTACTTC. Translating it yields CAWSVRREVIDEQYF.

The CDR3 DNA reads TGTGCCAGCAGCGAAACAGGGCCTATGGGGTATGGCTACACCTTC. It is translated as CASSETGPMGYGYTF. The chain links TRBV14 to TRBJ1-2; weak D call: TRBD1 (6 bases). This CDR3 has 15 amino acids. The V gene lost 5 bases and the J gene lost 5 bases, with 18 bases spanning the gap. Germline V CDR1 and CDR2: SGHDN, FVKESK.

This clone was counted a single time. The chain employs TRBV6-1 and TRBJ2-1, with a weak D call TRBD2 (6 bases). Germline lookup yields CDR1 MNHNS and CDR2 SASEGT. The CDR3 contains 15 residues. Trimming pared 5 bases from V and 6 bases from J, leaving 17 bases between. CDR3 amino acids: CASSNIAVYVNEQFF. For the CDR3, the DNA is TGTGCCAGCAGTAATATAGCGGTTTATGTCAATGAGCAGTTCTTC.

This rearrangement joins TRBV5-1 to TRBJ1-5; TRBD1 might be the D (5 bases). The germline V and J ends were trimmed by 3 bases and 0 bases, with 7 bases remaining between them. This CDR3 is built from 14 residues. Germline V gene sequence: CDR1 SGHRS, CDR2 YFSETQ. The CDR3, as DNA: TGCGCCAGCAGCTACAGGTATAGCAATCAGCCCCAGCATTTT. Protein sequence: CASSYRYSNQPQHF.

The chain carries TRBV9 and TRBJ1-1, with 7 bases identical to TRBD1. This CDR3 has 15 amino acids. The V segment lost 0 bases and the J segment 3 bases; nucleotides outside the gene matches: 5. Germline V gene data show CDR1 as SGDLS and CDR2 as YYNGEE. CDR3 sequence: CASSVGQGVDTEAFF. CDR3 sequence (DNA): TGTGCCAGCAGCGTAGGCCAGGGGGTAGACACTGAAGCTTTCTTT.

This clone was seen only a few times. This sequence joins TRBV30 and TRBJ1-1; D unclear. The V end was cut by 3 bases, the J end by 5 bases, with 16 bases between. The length of the CDR3 is 14 residues. Germline V gene sequence: CDR1 GTSNPN, CDR2 SVGIG (reference sequence). The CDR3 sequence: CAWSMDLWETEAFF. The CDR3 bases are TGTGCCTGGAGCATGGACCTTTGGGAGACTGAAGCTTTCTTT.

The chain carries TRBV11-3 and TRBJ2-3; TRBD1 matches at 7 bases. The CDR3 is 17 amino acids. The ends lost 4 bases at V and 2 bases at J; junction bases unmatched: 12. From germline, CDR1 is SGHNT and CDR2 YENEEA. The CDR3 DNA follows: TGTGCCAGCAGCTCAAGGGGGCCCTCTGGGGCCACAGATACGCAGTATTTT. Amino acid sequence: CASSSRGPSGATDTQYF.

This chain joins TRBV7-3 and TRBJ2-1, with a possible D match to TRBD1 (6 bases). Germline V gene data show CDR1 as SGHTA and CDR2 as FQGTGA. The CDR3 is made up of 13 amino acids. Between the trimmed V and J ends, which lost 4 bases and 4 bases, there was a span of 8 bases. DNA for the CDR3: TGTGCCAGCAGCTCGGACAGTTACAATGAGCAGTTCTTC. As protein: CASSSDSYNEQFF.

The chain carries TRBV11-2 and TRBJ1-2; TRBD1 is a possible D gene (5 bases). Trimming removed 3 bases from V and 4 bases from J, with 15 bases in between. This CDR3 is 15 amino acids long. Germline V gene lookup returns CDR1 SGHAT and CDR2 FQNNGV. The CDR3 region has the DNA TGTGCCAGCAGCTTTGGCGGGGACGTGGGCTATGGCTACACCTTC. It encodes CASSFGGDVGYGYTF.

This rearrangement joins TRBV6-5 to TRBJ2-7, with 8 nucleotides matching TRBD2. Unmatched junction bases numbered 2, after V lost 6 bases and J lost 1 base. Germline V gives CDR1 MNHEY, CDR2 SVGAGI. The CDR3 is 13 amino acids. CDR3 sequence (DNA): TGTGCCAGCAGAGCGGGAGCTTCCTACGAGCAGTACTTC. Its protein product is CASRAGASYEQYF.